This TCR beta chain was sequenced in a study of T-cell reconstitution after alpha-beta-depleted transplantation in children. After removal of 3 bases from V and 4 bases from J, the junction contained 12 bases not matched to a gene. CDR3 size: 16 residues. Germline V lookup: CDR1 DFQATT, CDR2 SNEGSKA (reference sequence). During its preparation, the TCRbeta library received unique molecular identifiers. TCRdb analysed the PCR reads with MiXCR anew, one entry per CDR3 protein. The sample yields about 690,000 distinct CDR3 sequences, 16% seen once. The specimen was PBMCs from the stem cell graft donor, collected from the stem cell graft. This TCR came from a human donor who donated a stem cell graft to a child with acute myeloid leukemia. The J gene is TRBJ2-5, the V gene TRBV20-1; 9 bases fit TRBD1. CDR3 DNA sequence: TGCAGTGCTAGGGCGACCGGGACAGGGTTTGCAGAGACCCAGTACTTC. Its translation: CSARATGTGFAETQYF.